This TCR beta chain appears in the sequencing data of a study of T-cell memory formation after mild COVID-19. About the research overall: The study found TCR clusters largely donor specific.

Findings of the study overall: Among contracting clones, CD4+ were mainly CM/EM and CD8+ enriched in EMRA. Memory cells collected pre-infection included some clones that later responded, suggesting cross-reactive memory joined.

The CDR3 extends over 15 amino acids. In germline, CDR1 is MGHRA, CDR2 YSYEKL. The germline V and J ends were trimmed by 3 bases and 2 bases, with 13 bases remaining between them. The table lists this clonotype with a few counts. Its specificity is unknown. TCRdb passed the 5' RACE reads through MiXCR, listing each CDR3 protein once. The repertoire consists of fewer than 350,000 distinct CDR3 sequences, with around 8% occurring once and the leading ten covering approximately 23%. Sequenced input: PBMCs or a T cell subset sorted from them (not recorded which). The sequence derives from a young man who had mild COVID-19 (a few samples of this study predate the infection). Cell type and time point are not known. The rearrangement links TRBV4-1 to TRBJ1-2; D ambiguous. CDR3 loop: CASSHPLTPNYGYTF. Written as DNA, the CDR3 is TGCGCCAGCAGCCACCCTCTTACACCGAACTATGGCTACACCTTC.